The 21 T cell receptor beta chains below all came from one sample that was sequenced in a study of blood T cell repertoires in COVID-19. The assay was immunoSEQ multiplex PCR, and TCRdb's table has in-frame clones only and misses some. The sample comprises around 190,000 clones, roughly 78% of which are singletons, and about 7% rests with the top ten. Input material: peripheral blood. Source of these receptors: a man aged 70 or older with active or convalescent COVID-19.

This clone was detected once. V and J are TRBV5-8 and TRBJ2-7; D possibly corresponds to TRBD2 (5 bases). CDR1 and CDR2 from the germline V gene are SGHTS and YDEGEE. The CDR3 consists of 14 residues. The V gene lost 5 bases and the J gene lost 7 bases, with 19 bases spanning the gap. CDR3 region: CASRARSRTGEQYF. CDR3 DNA sequence: TGTGCCAGCAGGGCCAGGTCTCGAACGGGGGAGCAGTACTTC.

The chain has TRBV24-1 and TRBJ1-4, with 9 positions matching TRBD1. CDR3 length: 19 amino acids. V lost 2 bases, J lost 5 bases, and 14 bases stayed unmatched. The germline CDR1 and CDR2 sequences are KGHDR and SFDVKD. CDR3 loop: CATSDSSSGTGRDNEKLFF. CDR3 nucleotides: TGTGCCACCAGTGATTCGTCTTCCGGGACAGGGAGGGACAATGAAAAACTGTTTTTT.

V is TRBV28 and J is TRBJ1-1; D unclear. Between the trimmed V and J ends, which lost 3 bases and 7 bases, there was a span of 12 bases. This CDR3 is 13 amino acids long. CDR1 is MDHEN, CDR2 SYDVKM, per germline. In nucleotides, the CDR3 is TGTGCCAGCAGTTTGAGGGTTGAGGTTGAAGCTTTCTTT. It codes for CASSLRVEVEAFF.

This rearrangement joins TRBV7-9 to TRBJ1-5; D gene uncertain. Germline CDR1 reads SEHNR; CDR2 reads FQNEAQ (reference sequence). V was clipped by 8 bases and J by 0 bases, with 20 bases between them. There are 17 residues in the CDR3. The CDR3 here is CASLIVPRLYSNQPQHF. The CDR3 nucleotides are TGTGCCAGCCTCATAGTTCCCCGCCTATATAGCAATCAGCCCCAGCATTTT.

The chain employs TRBV7-2 and TRBJ1-6, with D maybe TRBD1 (6 bases). Germline CDR1 is SGHTA and CDR2 is FQGNSA. The CDR3 has 12 amino acids. The CDR3 region is CASRGGVAPLHF. The CDR3 DNA sequence: TGTGCTTCGCGCGGGGGCGTGGCACCCCTCCACTTT.

The chain carries TRBV5-3 and TRBJ2-7; 8 bases fit TRBD2. TRBV5-3 is an open reading frame, and its role is uncertain. The CDR3 loop spans 16 amino acids. The V segment lost 3 bases and the J segment 1 base; nucleotides outside the gene matches: 9. The CDR3 is CARSSSFSGVSYEQYF. The CDR3 coding sequence is TGTGCCAGAAGCTCCAGTTTTAGCGGGGTTTCCTACGAGCAGTACTTC.

The chain couples TRBV30 to TRBJ2-5; weak D call: TRBD1 (6 bases). Trimming took 2 bases from V and 2 from J, leaving 12 bases between them. The CDR3 has 14 amino acids. Looked up from germline, CDR1 is GTSNPN and CDR2 is SVGIG (reference sequence). CDR3 amino acids: CAWSLTGGQETQYF. CDR3 nucleotides: TGTGCCTGGAGTCTGACAGGTGGGCAAGAGACCCAGTACTTC. The variable domain in full, with the rest retrieved from reference TRBV30 and TRBJ2-5, is SQTIHQWPATLVQPVGSPLSLECTVEGTSNPNLYWYRQAAGRGLQLLFYSVGIGQISSEVPQNLSASRPQDRQFILSSKKLLLSDSGFYLCAWSLTGGQETQYFGPGTRLLVL.

To note about this clone: The sample carries other DNA sequences with the same CDR3. This chain connects TRBV9 to TRBJ1-2; 7 positions agree with TRBD1. In germline, CDR1 is SGDLS, CDR2 YYNGEE. The V segment lost 0 bases and the J segment 3 bases; nucleotides outside the gene matches: 2. The CDR3 loop spans 14 amino acids. The CDR3 bases are TGTGCCAGCAGCGTAGGTACAGGGGACTATGGCTACACCTTC. As protein: CASSVGTGDYGYTF.

The V and J genes are TRBV4-3 and TRBJ2-7; 12 nucleotides agree with TRBD2. This CDR3 spans 15 amino acids. Germline V CDR1 and CDR2: LGHNA, YSLEER. V shed 4 bases and J 3 bases; nucleotides not matched to a gene: 4. CDR3 DNA: TGCGCCAGCAGCCTAGGACTAGCGGGGTACTACGAGCAGTACTTC. Protein: CASSLGLAGYYEQYF.

The sample holds one count of this clone. The chain uses TRBV6-5 and TRBJ2-3; 7 positions match TRBD1. There are 13 residues in the CDR3. Germline values: CDR1 MNHEY, CDR2 SVGAGI. The V gene end was trimmed by 6 bases and the J gene end by 2 bases; junction bases not matched to a gene: 2. CDR3 bases: TGTGCCAGCAGGGGACAGAACACAGATACGCAGTATTTT. This encodes CASRGQNTDTQYF.

The chain uses TRBV10-2 and TRBJ1-2; 11 positions agree with TRBD1. CDR3 length: 15 residues. Germline-derived CDR1 and CDR2 are WSHSY and SAAADI. The J segment lost 2 bases and the V segment lost 4 bases, leaving 3 bases of the junction unmatched. The CDR3 nucleotides read TGCGCCAGCAGTGCCTGGGACAGGGGGAACTATGGCTACACCTTC. Translation: CASSAWDRGNYGYTF.

The rearrangement joins TRBV16 to TRBJ1-6; D may be TRBD1 (5 bases). The V end lost 4 bases, the J end lost 10 bases, and 17 bases lay between the germline ends. Per germline, CDR1 KGHSY and CDR2 FQNENV. This CDR3 has 15 amino acids. CDR3 residues: CASSLNRINVSPLHF. DNA for the CDR3: TGTGCCAGCAGCCTAAACAGGATCAACGTCTCACCCCTCCACTTT. Based on the CDR3 plus reference TRBV16 and TRBJ1-6, the full variable domain is GEEVAQTPKHLVRGEGQKAKLYCAPIKGHSYVFWYQQVLKNEFKFLISFQNENVFDETGMPKERFSAKCLPNSPCSLEIQATKLEDSAVYFCASSLNRINVSPLHFGNGTRLTVT.

The chain uses TRBV20-1 and TRBJ2-3; 7 nucleotides match TRBD1. Germline V CDR1 and CDR2: DFQATT, SNEGSKA (reference sequence). This CDR3 has 15 residues. V lost 3 bases to trimming and J lost 0 bases; unmatched junction nucleotides: 6. In DNA, the CDR3 is TGCAGTGCTAGTGACAGGGTTACTAGCACAGATACGCAGTATTTT. It yields the protein CSASDRVTSTDTQYF.

V and J are TRBV5-1 and TRBJ2-1; 13 bases align to TRBD2. Germline V gene data show CDR1 as SGHRS and CDR2 as YFSETQ. V lost 4 bases and J lost 10; bases outside the gene matches: 8. The CDR3 totals 15 residues. The DNA of the CDR3 is TGCGCCAGCAGCCTTACTAGCGGGGGGGCTCGGGAGCAGTTCTTC. Protein sequence: CASSLTSGGAREQFF.

The genes are TRBV6-5 and TRBJ2-5; 8 nucleotides align to TRBD1. CDR3 length: 16 amino acids. Trimming at V came to 0 bases and at J to 4 bases, leaving 7 bases not matched to a gene. CDR1 and CDR2 from the germline V gene are MNHEY and SVGAGI. CDR3 sequence reads: CASSYSRTGRLETQYF. Written as DNA, the CDR3 is TGTGCCAGCAGTTACTCGAGGACAGGGAGGCTAGAGACCCAGTACTTC.

This sequence joins TRBV19 and TRBJ1-4; 7 bases fit TRBD1. CDR3 length: 14 residues. Germline CDR1 reads LNHDA; CDR2 reads SQIVND (reference sequence). V was pared by 6 bases and J by 3 bases, with 4 bases of the junction left unmatched. CDR3 DNA: TGTGCCAGTAGCGACAGGGCTTCTAATGAAAAACTGTTTTTT. It translates to CASSDRASNEKLFF.

The gene calls are TRBV18 and TRBJ1-1; 9 bases map to TRBD1. The CDR3 spans 15 residues. Trimming at V came to 3 bases and at J to 6 bases, leaving 8 bases not matched to a gene. CDR1 is KGHSH, CDR2 LQKENI, per germline. CDR3 in DNA: TGTGCCAGCTCACCGGGGGGTTACAGGGGGCCTGAAGCTTTCTTT. The encoded protein is CASSPGGYRGPEAFF.

The rearrangement uses TRBV5-4 and TRBJ2-1; TRBD2 matches 8 bases. The V gene's germline CDR1 is SGHNT and CDR2 YYREEE (reference sequence). The CDR3 contains 16 residues. Losses at the gene ends were 4 bases for V and 5 bases for J; bases not matched to a gene: 11. Here the CDR3 reads CASSPALSGVNNEQFF. CDR3 in DNA: TGTGCCAGCAGCCCGGCTCTTAGCGGGGTAAACAATGAGCAGTTCTTC. Based on the CDR3 plus reference TRBV5-4 and TRBJ2-1, the full variable domain is ETGVTQSPTHLIKTRGQQVTLRCSSQSGHNTVSWYQQALGQGPQFIFQYYREEENGRGNFPPRFSGLQFPNYSSELNVNALELDDSALYLCASSPALSGVNNEQFFGPGTRLTVL.

The V gene is TRBV30, the J gene TRBJ1-6, with 8 bases matching TRBD1. The CDR3 runs 13 residues. Germline V gene sequence: CDR1 GTSNPN, CDR2 SVGIG (reference sequence). The J segment lost 9 bases and the V segment lost 5 bases, leaving 6 bases of the junction unmatched. The CDR3: CAWLQGAGSPLHF. The CDR3 DNA is TGTGCCTGGTTGCAGGGGGCAGGTTCACCCCTCCACTTT.

The chain uses TRBV9 and TRBJ2-1; TRBD2 agrees at 16 bases. The length of the CDR3 is 15 residues. V shed 3 bases and J 12 bases; nucleotides not matched to a gene: 6. CDR1 and CDR2 (germline): SGDLS, YYNGEE. CDR3 in amino acids: CASSAGTSGGAGQFF. CDR3 coding DNA: TGTGCCAGCAGCGCAGGGACTAGCGGGGGGGCTGGGCAGTTCTTC.

The V and J genes are TRBV5-1 and TRBJ1-6, with D perhaps TRBD1 (6 bases). CDR3 length: 15 residues. Germline CDR1 is SGHRS and CDR2 is YFSETQ. Between the trimmed V and J ends, which lost 0 bases and 11 bases, there was a span of 15 bases. The CDR3 sequence: CASSLDTGLKTPLHF. The DNA of the CDR3 is TGCGCCAGCAGCTTGGACACAGGGCTGAAGACACCCCTCCACTTT.